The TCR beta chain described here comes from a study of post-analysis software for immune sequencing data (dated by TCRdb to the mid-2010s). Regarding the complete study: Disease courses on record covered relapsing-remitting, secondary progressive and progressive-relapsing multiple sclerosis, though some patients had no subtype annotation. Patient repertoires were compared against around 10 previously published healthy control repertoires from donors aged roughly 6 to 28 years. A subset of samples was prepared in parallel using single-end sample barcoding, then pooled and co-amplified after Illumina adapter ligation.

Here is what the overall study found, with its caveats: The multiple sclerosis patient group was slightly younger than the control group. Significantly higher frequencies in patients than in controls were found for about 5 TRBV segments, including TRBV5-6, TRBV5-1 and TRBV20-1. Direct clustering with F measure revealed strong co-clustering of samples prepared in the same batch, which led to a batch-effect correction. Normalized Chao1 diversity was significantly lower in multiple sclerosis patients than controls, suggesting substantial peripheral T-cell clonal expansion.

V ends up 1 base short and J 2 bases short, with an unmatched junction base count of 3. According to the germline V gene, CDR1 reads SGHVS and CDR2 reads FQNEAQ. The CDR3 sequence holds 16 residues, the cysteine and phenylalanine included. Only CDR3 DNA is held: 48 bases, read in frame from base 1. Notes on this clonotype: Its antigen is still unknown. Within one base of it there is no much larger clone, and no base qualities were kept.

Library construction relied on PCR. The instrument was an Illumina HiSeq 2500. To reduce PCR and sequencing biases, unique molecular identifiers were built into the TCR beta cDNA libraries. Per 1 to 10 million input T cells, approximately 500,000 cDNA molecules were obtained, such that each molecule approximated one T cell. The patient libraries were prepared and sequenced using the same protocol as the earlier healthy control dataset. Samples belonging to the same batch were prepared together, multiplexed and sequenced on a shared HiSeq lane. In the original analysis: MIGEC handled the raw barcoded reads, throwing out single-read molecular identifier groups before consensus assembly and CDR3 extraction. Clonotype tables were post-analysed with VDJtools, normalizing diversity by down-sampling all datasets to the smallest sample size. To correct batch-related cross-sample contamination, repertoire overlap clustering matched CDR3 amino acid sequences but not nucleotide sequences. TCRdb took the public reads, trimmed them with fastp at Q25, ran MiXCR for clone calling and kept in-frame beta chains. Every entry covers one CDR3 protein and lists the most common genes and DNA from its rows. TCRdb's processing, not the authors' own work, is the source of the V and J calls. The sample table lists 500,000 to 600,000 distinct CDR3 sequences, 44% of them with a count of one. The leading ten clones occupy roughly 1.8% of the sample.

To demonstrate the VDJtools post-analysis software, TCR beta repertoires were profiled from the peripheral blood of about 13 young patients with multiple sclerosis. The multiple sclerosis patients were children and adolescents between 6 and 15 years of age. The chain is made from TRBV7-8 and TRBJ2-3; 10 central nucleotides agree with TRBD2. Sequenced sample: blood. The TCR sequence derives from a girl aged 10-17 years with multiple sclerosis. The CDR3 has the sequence CASSLVAGGDTDTQYF. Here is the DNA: TGTGCCAGCAGCTTAGTAGCGGGGGGCGACACAGATACGCAGTATTTT.